Shown below are 7 T cell receptor beta chains from a single sample sequenced in a study of T cells in Graves' hyperthyroidism and ophthalmopathy. RNA transcripts gave rise to amplified TCR beta CDR3 regions. TCR CDR3 underwent first-round RT-PCR with the HTBI primer set. TCRdb reanalysed the multiplex PCR reads using MiXCR and keeps one entry per CDR3 protein. The sample holds over 250,000 distinct CDR3 sequences, roughly an eighth seen once. The specimen was blood. The receptors here all came from a woman between 35 and 50 years old with Graves' ophthalmopathy.

This clonotype was observed a few times. The V and J genes are TRBV18 and TRBJ1-2; no clear D gene. Looked up from germline, CDR1 is KGHSH and CDR2 is LQKENI. The CDR3 is 16 residues long. Trimming cost V 3 bases and J 6 bases, with 20 bases left between them. The CDR3 spells CASSPRVEGREDGYTF. Written as DNA, the CDR3 is TGTGCCAGCTCACCTCGGGTTGAGGGAAGGGAGGATGGCTACACCTTC.

This clonotype was counted many times. This chain links TRBV20-1 with TRBJ2-1; 13 bases are a match to TRBD2. Germline V gene sequence: CDR1 DFQATT, CDR2 SNEGSKA (reference sequence). The CDR3 contains 13 residues. J gave up 7 bases and V 6 bases, and 3 bases lay outside the gene matches. In DNA form, the CDR3 reads TGCAGTGCAACTAGCGGGGGGGGGAATGAGCAGTTCTTC. This encodes CSATSGGGNEQFF.

As to this clonotype: A much larger clone lies one base from this, so it may be a read error. This chain connects TRBV7-2 to TRBJ2-1, with TRBD2 matching 10 bases. The CDR3 totals 16 residues. Germline values: CDR1 SGHTA, CDR2 FQGNSA. The CDR3 sequence is CASRNSGRQTYDEQFF. The DNA for the CDR3 is TGTGCCAGCAGAAATAGCGGGAGGCAAACCTACGATGAGCAGTTCTTC.

This clonotype turned up a few times. The chain employs TRBV19 and TRBJ1-6; perhaps TRBD1 as D (5 bases). V was pared by 4 bases and J by 10 bases, with 23 bases between. This CDR3 spans 17 amino acids. Germline CDR1 and CDR2: LNHDA and SQIVND (reference sequence). Written as DNA, the CDR3 is TGTGCCAGTAGTAGTCGTGGGGACGACGGTTTCGTCTCACCCCTCCACTTT. This translates into CASSSRGDDGFVSPLHF. Looking up the rest from reference TRBV19 and TRBJ1-6 gives the full variable domain: DGGITQSPKYLFRKEGQNVTLSCEQNLNHDAMYWYRQDPGQGLRLIYYSQIVNDFQKGDIAEGYSVSREKKESFPLTVTSAQKNPTAFYLCASSSRGDDGFVSPLHFGNGTRLTVT.

There are a few counts of this clonotype. The chain employs TRBV6-1 and TRBJ1-4; 7 bases align to TRBD1. Germline V gives CDR1 MNHNS, CDR2 SASEGT. J lost 4 bases, V lost 5 bases, and 7 bases had no gene match. The length of the CDR3 is 15 residues. The CDR3 bases are TGTGCCAGCAGTTTTACCGGGACAGTTAATGAAAAACTGTTTTTT. Translating gives CASSFTGTVNEKLFF.

This clonotype was observed many times. The chain uses TRBV28 and TRBJ2-3, with 11 nucleotides matching TRBD2. The CDR3 length is 12 residues. The germline gives CDR1 MDHEN, CDR2 SYDVKM. V gave up 8 bases and J gave up 14 bases; unmatched junction bases: 9. The CDR3 loop is CASGSSGGPRYF. In DNA form, the CDR3 reads TGTGCCAGCGGATCTAGCGGGGGGCCCCGGTATTTT. The whole variable domain, filled in from reference TRBV28 and TRBJ2-3, reads DVKVTQSSRYLVKRTGEKVFLECVQDMDHENMFWYRQDPGLGLRLIYFSYDVKMKEKGDIPEGYSVSREKKERFSLILESASTNQTSMYLCASGSSGGPRYFGPGTRLTVL.

This clonotype was counted many times. V usage is TRBV7-9 and J usage is TRBJ1-1; D is uncertain. CDR1 is SEHNR, CDR2 FQNEAQ, per germline (reference sequence). V was cut by 1 base and J by 6 bases, with 12 bases left in between. This CDR3 region has 14 residues. The CDR3, as DNA: TGTGCCAGCAGCTTAGTTGGAGGGATGGCTGAAGCTTTCTTT. It specifies CASSLVGGMAEAFF.